Following are 22 T cell receptor beta chains from one sample sequenced in a study of CD8 T cells in ankylosing spondylitis. TCRdb re-derived calls from the 5' RACE reads in MiXCR, one entry per CDR3 protein. The data show about 24,000 distinct CDR3 sequences, 10% to 15% seen once. Sequencing was carried out using blood. Receptor source: a male donor with ankylosing spondylitis or in good health (not recorded which).

This clonotype was seen more than once but under ten times. V gene TRBV28 combines with J gene TRBJ1-5, with D hard to call. The germline CDR1 and CDR2 sequences are MDHEN and SYDVKM. The CDR3 consists of 14 residues. V was shortened by 5 bases and J by 7 bases, with 15 bases between the two germline ends. CDR3 nucleotide sequence: TGTGCCAGCAGTCCTCGTGGGCGAAAGCAGCCCCAGCATTTT. Residues: CASSPRGRKQPQHF.

This clonotype has just a few counts. Here the CDR3 DNA reads TGTGCCAGCAGCTTGGGAGGTCGTGGCTACAATGAGCAGTTCTTC. This gives the protein CASSLGGRGYNEQFF. The chain combines TRBV5-6 with TRBJ2-1, with unresolved D. Trimming took off 0 bases at V and 3 bases at J, with 10 bases between the two ends. The CDR3 length is 15 residues. Germline CDR1 and CDR2: SGHDT and YYEEEE.

This clonotype turned up a few times. V usage is TRBV12-3 or TRBV12-4 and J usage is TRBJ2-1; 8 nucleotides line up with TRBD2. Trimming took 8 bases from V and 2 from J; bases not matched to a gene: 5. This CDR3 has 14 amino acids. CDR3: CASATGGTYNEQFF. The CDR3 DNA is TGTGCCAGCGCGACGGGGGGGACCTACAATGAGCAGTTCTTC.

This clonotype was counted many times. The rearrangement links TRBV29-1 to TRBJ2-4; tentatively, D is TRBD2 (5 bases). CDR1 and CDR2 (germline): SQVTM, ANQGSEA. This CDR3 contains 12 residues. Trimming cost V 0 bases and J 8 bases, with 8 bases left between them. The CDR3 is CSVEDLRDIQYF. CDR3 nucleotides: TGCAGCGTTGAAGATCTGAGGGACATTCAGTACTTC.

This rearrangement joins TRBV5-1 to TRBJ2-5, with no clear D. CDR3 length: 14 residues. Germline lookup yields CDR1 SGHRS and CDR2 YFSETQ. V dropped 0 bases and J dropped 4 bases, with 10 bases sitting between them. The CDR3 bases are TGCGCCAGCAGCTTGGGCGAGATTGGAGAGACCCAGTACTTC. Residues: CASSLGEIGETQYF.

At least ten counts were recorded for this clonotype. The chain combines TRBV12-3 or TRBV12-4 with TRBJ2-3; 7 positions match TRBD2. The CDR3 is made up of 15 amino acids. The V and J ends lost 4 bases and 7 bases, in that order; junction bases with no gene match: 11. For the CDR3, the DNA is TGTGCCAGCAGTTCCCGGGGTAGCGGGTGGCATACGCAGTATTTT. This translates into CASSSRGSGWHTQYF.

There are many counts of this clonotype. V is TRBV4-3 and J is TRBJ2-2, with 7 bases matching TRBD2. The CDR3 extends over 17 amino acids. V shed 0 bases and J 1 base; nucleotides not matched to a gene: 5. Germline-derived CDR1 and CDR2 are LGHNA and YSLEER. The CDR3 DNA sequence: TGCGCCAGCAGCCAAGAGGCGGGAGCAGGGAACACCGGGGAGCTGTTTTTT. Protein product: CASSQEAGAGNTGELFF.

This clonotype was counted ten times or more. The chain combines TRBV28 with TRBJ2-5; D gene ambiguous. In germline, CDR1 is MDHEN, CDR2 SYDVKM. Trimming left V 5 bases short and J 2 bases short, with 18 bases between. CDR3 size: 16 residues. CDR3 amino acids: CASSPDGPKTQETQYF. The CDR3 DNA reads as TGTGCCAGCAGTCCTGACGGACCGAAGACTCAAGAGACCCAGTACTTC. The entire variable domain, with the rest obtained from reference TRBV28 and TRBJ2-5, is as follows: DVKVTQSSRYLVKRTGEKVFLECVQDMDHENMFWYRQDPGLGLRLIYFSYDVKMKEKGDIPEGYSVSREKKERFSLILESASTNQTSMYLCASSPDGPKTQETQYFGPGTRLLVL.

In its sample, this clonotype was seen many times. The chain combines TRBV7-2 with TRBJ2-3; the D call may be TRBD1 or TRBD2 (5 bases each). CDR3 length: 13 residues. Germline CDR1 is SGHTA and CDR2 is FQGNSA. The V end lost 0 bases, the J end lost 4 bases, and 5 bases lay between the germline ends. DNA of the CDR3: TGTGCCAGCAGCTTAGCGGGGGCAGATACGCAGTATTTT. Amino acids: CASSLAGADTQYF. The complete variable domain, with remaining parts taken from reference TRBV7-2 and TRBJ2-3, reads GAGVSQSPSNKVTEKGKDVELRCDPISGHTALYWYRQSLGQGLEFLIYFQGNSAPDKSGLPSDRFSAERTGGSVSTLTIQRTQQEDSAVYLCASSLAGADTQYFGPGTRLTVL.

In this sample, this clonotype turned up a few times. The chain joins TRBV25-1 to TRBJ2-1; TRBD2 matches at 9 bases. CDR3 length equals 16 residues. Germline V gene lookup returns CDR1 MGHDK and CDR2 SYGVNS. Trimming cost V 0 bases and J 7 bases; bases outside gene matches: 7. The CDR3 bases are TGTGCCAGCAGTGAATATAGCGGGGGAGACGGGAATGAGCAGTTCTTC. It translates to CASSEYSGGDGNEQFF.

This clonotype turned up a few times. The gene calls are TRBV6-2 or TRBV6-3 and TRBJ2-7; 7 bases match TRBD2. This CDR3 is built from 11 residues. The ends lost 9 bases at V and 6 bases at J; junction bases unmatched: 5. The germline V gene encodes CDR1 MNHEY and CDR2 SVGEGT. CDR3 region: CASGRGAEQYF. Written as DNA, the CDR3 is TGTGCCAGTGGGAGGGGCGCCGAGCAGTACTTC.

This clonotype was observed a few times. V usage is TRBV19 and J usage is TRBJ2-7, with 7 bases matching TRBD1. The length of the CDR3 is 15 residues. The junction had 9 bases not matched to a gene; V was cut back by 4 bases and J by 3 bases. Germline CDR1 is LNHDA and CDR2 is SQIVND (reference sequence). The CDR3 DNA is TGTGCCAGTAGTAGTCAGGGACAGCCGCGCTACGAGCAGTACTTC. Its protein product is CASSSQGQPRYEQYF.

This clonotype was seen many times. The chain is built from TRBV5-1 and TRBJ2-3; D is ambiguous. The CDR3 consists of 15 residues. Germline V gives CDR1 SGHRS, CDR2 YFSETQ. V lost 0 bases, J lost 2 bases, and 10 bases lay in between. Here the CDR3 DNA reads TGCGCCAGCAGCTTGGTCTATCGAAACACAGATACGCAGTATTTT. It is translated as CASSLVYRNTDTQYF.

This clonotype occurred many times. CDR3 sequence reads: CASSFPTDTQYF. DNA for the CDR3: TGTGCCAGCAGTTTTCCCACAGATACGCAGTATTTT. V and J are TRBV12-3 or TRBV12-4 and TRBJ2-3; unclear D gene. The CDR3 sequence is 12 residues long. Trimming removed 3 bases at V and 2 bases at J, with 3 bases between.

In this sample, this clonotype turned up a few times. The rearrangement joins TRBV12-3 or TRBV12-4 to TRBJ1-2; the match to TRBD1 covers 7 bases. Trimming at V came to 3 bases and at J to 6 bases, leaving 7 bases not matched to a gene. The CDR3 length is 14 residues. CDR3 residues: CASSFRDSLNGYTF. The CDR3 nucleotides read TGTGCCAGCAGTTTTCGGGACAGCTTAAATGGCTACACCTTC.

This clonotype was counted many times. The V call is TRBV12-3 or TRBV12-4, the J call TRBJ1-1, with D tentatively TRBD1 (6 bases). The CDR3 consists of 15 residues. V lost 6 bases and J 5 bases, leaving 19 bases between the germline ends. The CDR3: CASRLGGGPGTEAFF. CDR3 nucleotide sequence: TGTGCCAGCAGGTTGGGCGGGGGGCCAGGGACTGAAGCTTTCTTT.

This clonotype has just one count. This chain joins TRBV28 and TRBJ1-4; tentatively, D is TRBD1 (6 bases). CDR3 size: 14 residues. CDR1 is MDHEN, CDR2 SYDVKM, per germline. Trimming left V 7 bases short and J 11 bases short, with 20 bases between. This CDR3 reads CASTQGEGEWKLFF. In DNA, the CDR3 is TGTGCCAGCACCCAAGGGGAGGGGGAATGGAAACTGTTTTTT.

This chain uses TRBV7-2 with TRBJ2-4; the match to TRBD2 covers 7 bases. The germline gives CDR1 SGHTA, CDR2 FQGNSA. The V gene end was trimmed by 4 bases and the J gene end by 4 bases; junction bases not matched to a gene: 4. The CDR3 length is 14 residues. The CDR3 coding sequence is TGTGCCAGCAGCTCAAGGGGAGGGAAAAACATTCAGTACTTC. It is translated as CASSSRGGKNIQYF.

This clonotype was recorded many times. The V call is TRBV6-5, the J call TRBJ2-4; 12 bases agree with TRBD1. The V and J ends lost 7 bases and 9 bases, in that order; junction bases with no gene match: 4. Looked up from germline, CDR1 is MNHEY and CDR2 is SVGAGI. There are 13 residues in the CDR3. The CDR3 region has the DNA TGTGCCAGCACCGGGACAGGGGGCAGCATTCAGTACTTC. Amino acids: CASTGTGGSIQYF.

There are many counts of this clonotype. V and J are TRBV15 and TRBJ2-3, with no clear D. The germline CDR1 and CDR2 sequences are LNHNV and YYDKDF (reference sequence). The CDR3 totals 13 residues. V was trimmed by 0 bases and J by 5 bases, leaving 6 bases between them. CDR3 region: CATSRERRDTQYF. The CDR3 DNA follows: TGTGCCACCAGCAGAGAGAGGAGAGATACGCAGTATTTT.

This clonotype was seen at least ten times. V is TRBV29-1 and J is TRBJ1-6; no definite D call. Germline V gene lookup returns CDR1 SQVTM and CDR2 ANQGSEA. The V and J ends lost 4 bases and 7 bases respectively, with 8 bases between them. This CDR3 comprises 12 residues. In DNA form, the CDR3 reads TGCAGCGTTGCCGAGCCCAATTCACCCCTCCACTTT. Its translation is CSVAEPNSPLHF.

This clonotype was detected many times. V gene TRBV5-5 combines with J gene TRBJ2-7, with no clear D. Trimming left V 0 bases short and J 2 bases short, with 9 bases between. The CDR3 is 14 residues long. Germline loops: CDR1 SGHKS, CDR2 YYEKEE (reference sequence). The CDR3 spells CASSLGMGAYEQYV. The CDR3, as DNA: TGTGCCAGCAGCTTGGGGATGGGTGCCTACGAGCAGTACGTC.